This TCR beta chain emerged from a study of T cell responses to AZD1222 COVID-19 vaccine. Study details: It was second doses at about 4 or about 12 weeks that were pooled. Study outcomes and limitations: Sampled repertoires all dated from after the peak T cell response.

The repertoire was sequenced with immunoSEQ multiplex PCR; TCRdb's copy has only in-frame clones and lacks some. Among 55,000 to 65,000 clones listed, approximately 85% were seen once. Trimming removed 4 bases from V and 4 bases from J, with 15 bases in between. Germline values: CDR1 PRHDT, CDR2 FYEKMQ (reference sequence). There are 15 residues in the CDR3. On this clone: Its target is unknown.

The specimen was peripheral blood, collected on day 0 of AZD1222 vaccination. The sequence was collected from an adult in good health. V and J are TRBV13 and TRBJ2-3, with a possible D match to TRBD2 (5 bases). CDR3 DNA: TGTGCCAGCAGCTCAGCGAGCGGTTCACCAGATACGCAGTATTTT. This encodes CASSSASGSPDTQYF.